This T cell receptor (beta chain) was profiled in a study of T cell responses to AZD1222 COVID-19 vaccine. The germline V gene encodes CDR1 LGHNA and CDR2 YNFKEQ. Trimming pared 3 bases from V and 1 base from J, leaving 6 bases between. The CDR3 contains 13 residues. Broader study findings: The study found Spike-specific TCR breadth and depth rose after two AZD1222 doses. Clonal diversity was possibly underestimated, and the donors were mostly white British, with more females. Close to half of spike-specific TCRs reportedly recognize unmutated variant regions.

Method: immunoSEQ multiplex PCR; TCRdb's copy keeps in-frame clones and lacks some. This sample has 95,000 to 110,000 clones, with roughly 88% found just once. A remark on this clone: The antigen is unknown.

The chain joins TRBV4-2 to TRBJ1-1, with D perhaps TRBD1 (5 bases). This sequence originates from an adult in good health. This sample comprised peripheral blood, obtained on day 0 of AZD1222 vaccination. The CDR3 region is CASSQGRNTEAFF. The CDR3 nucleotides are TGTGCCAGCAGCCAGGGACGGAACACTGAAGCTTTCTTT.